The clone carrying this T cell receptor (beta chain) has a handful of counts. The CDR3 is 17 amino acids. V was clipped by 5 bases and J by 7 bases, with 25 bases between them. The germline V gene encodes CDR1 SGHAT and CDR2 FQDESV (reference sequence). The data stem from a study of identical twins. TCRdb ran MiXCR on the 5' RACE reads and lists one entry per CDR3 protein. There are about 240,000 distinct CDR3 sequences in the sample; approximately 12% occur only once, and more than 3.5% lies in the top ten. The same sample was also studied in work on yellow fever vaccine responses in identical twins.

The rearrangement joins TRBV11-1 to TRBJ2-3; weak D call: TRBD1 (5 bases). This clonotype originated in a young woman in good health. Sequences were obtained from memory (CD45RO+) T cells sorted from blood. The CDR3 DNA reads TGTGCCAGCAGCCCGTTTGCCACTCGACAGCTAACAAATACGCAGTATTTT. This gives the protein CASSPFATRQLTNTQYF.